Listed below are T cell receptor beta chains from one sample, sequenced in a study of blood T cell repertoires in COVID-19. Clones were sequenced by immunoSEQ multiplex PCR, and TCRdb holds only the in-frame ones, with some missing. The table records more than 50,000 clones, around 90% of them present only once. The source material was peripheral blood. These receptors were collected from a man older than 75 with acute or convalescent COVID-19. The CDR3 runs from the conserved cysteine through the conserved F or W. The D gene is left open where the match is weak.

j_call | v_call | d_call | cdr3_nt | cdr3_aa
TRBJ1-3 | TRBV7-6 | TRBD1 | TGTGCCAGCAGCTTATTCTACGGCCGGGACAGTACTGGAAACACCATATATTTT | CASSLFYGRDSTGNTIYF
TRBJ2-7 | TRBV14 | TRBD2 | TGTGCCAGCAGCCCTCTCGCGGGGGGGGAGTCCTACGAGCAGTACTTC | CASSPLAGGESYEQYF
TRBJ2-7 | TRBV19 | TRBD1 | TGTGCCAGTAGTCCAAGCCGGGACAGGGGGCGGTACGAGCAGTACTTC | CASSPSRDRGRYEQYF
TRBJ2-7 | TRBV19 | NA | TGTGCCAGTAGTATAGCTACCGCGGCCGCCGCCTACGAGCAGTACTTC | CASSIATAAAAYEQYF
TRBJ1-4 | TRBV30 | NA | TGTGCCTGGGGGGGGTCTTATGAAAAACTGTTTTTT | CAWGGSYEKLFF
TRBJ2-1 | TRBV2 | TRBD1 | TGTGCCAGCAGTGAATTATGGGACAGGGGACAGCAGTTCTTC | CASSELWDRGQQFF
TRBJ1-5 | TRBV19 | TRBD1 | TGTGCCAGTACCACTCCGGGACAGGGTATTCATCAGCCCCAGCATTTT | CASTTPGQGIHQPQHF
TRBJ2-3 | TRBV7-7 | NA | TGTGCCAGCAGCGCCCTGGCCTCAGATACGCAGTATTTT | CASSALASDTQYF
TRBJ2-7 | TRBV11-2 | TRBD1 | TGTGCCAGCAGCTTAGTAGGAGGGGAGACAGGGGTGTTATACTTC | CASSLVGGETGVLYF
TRBJ1-2 | TRBV27 | TRBD1 | TGTGCCAGCAGTTTCCGGACAGGGGTTGGCTACACCTTC | CASSFRTGVGYTF
TRBJ2-7 | TRBV7-8 | NA | TGTGCCAGCAGCTTAGGACAGGACGGCTACGAGCAGTACTTC | CASSLGQDGYEQYF